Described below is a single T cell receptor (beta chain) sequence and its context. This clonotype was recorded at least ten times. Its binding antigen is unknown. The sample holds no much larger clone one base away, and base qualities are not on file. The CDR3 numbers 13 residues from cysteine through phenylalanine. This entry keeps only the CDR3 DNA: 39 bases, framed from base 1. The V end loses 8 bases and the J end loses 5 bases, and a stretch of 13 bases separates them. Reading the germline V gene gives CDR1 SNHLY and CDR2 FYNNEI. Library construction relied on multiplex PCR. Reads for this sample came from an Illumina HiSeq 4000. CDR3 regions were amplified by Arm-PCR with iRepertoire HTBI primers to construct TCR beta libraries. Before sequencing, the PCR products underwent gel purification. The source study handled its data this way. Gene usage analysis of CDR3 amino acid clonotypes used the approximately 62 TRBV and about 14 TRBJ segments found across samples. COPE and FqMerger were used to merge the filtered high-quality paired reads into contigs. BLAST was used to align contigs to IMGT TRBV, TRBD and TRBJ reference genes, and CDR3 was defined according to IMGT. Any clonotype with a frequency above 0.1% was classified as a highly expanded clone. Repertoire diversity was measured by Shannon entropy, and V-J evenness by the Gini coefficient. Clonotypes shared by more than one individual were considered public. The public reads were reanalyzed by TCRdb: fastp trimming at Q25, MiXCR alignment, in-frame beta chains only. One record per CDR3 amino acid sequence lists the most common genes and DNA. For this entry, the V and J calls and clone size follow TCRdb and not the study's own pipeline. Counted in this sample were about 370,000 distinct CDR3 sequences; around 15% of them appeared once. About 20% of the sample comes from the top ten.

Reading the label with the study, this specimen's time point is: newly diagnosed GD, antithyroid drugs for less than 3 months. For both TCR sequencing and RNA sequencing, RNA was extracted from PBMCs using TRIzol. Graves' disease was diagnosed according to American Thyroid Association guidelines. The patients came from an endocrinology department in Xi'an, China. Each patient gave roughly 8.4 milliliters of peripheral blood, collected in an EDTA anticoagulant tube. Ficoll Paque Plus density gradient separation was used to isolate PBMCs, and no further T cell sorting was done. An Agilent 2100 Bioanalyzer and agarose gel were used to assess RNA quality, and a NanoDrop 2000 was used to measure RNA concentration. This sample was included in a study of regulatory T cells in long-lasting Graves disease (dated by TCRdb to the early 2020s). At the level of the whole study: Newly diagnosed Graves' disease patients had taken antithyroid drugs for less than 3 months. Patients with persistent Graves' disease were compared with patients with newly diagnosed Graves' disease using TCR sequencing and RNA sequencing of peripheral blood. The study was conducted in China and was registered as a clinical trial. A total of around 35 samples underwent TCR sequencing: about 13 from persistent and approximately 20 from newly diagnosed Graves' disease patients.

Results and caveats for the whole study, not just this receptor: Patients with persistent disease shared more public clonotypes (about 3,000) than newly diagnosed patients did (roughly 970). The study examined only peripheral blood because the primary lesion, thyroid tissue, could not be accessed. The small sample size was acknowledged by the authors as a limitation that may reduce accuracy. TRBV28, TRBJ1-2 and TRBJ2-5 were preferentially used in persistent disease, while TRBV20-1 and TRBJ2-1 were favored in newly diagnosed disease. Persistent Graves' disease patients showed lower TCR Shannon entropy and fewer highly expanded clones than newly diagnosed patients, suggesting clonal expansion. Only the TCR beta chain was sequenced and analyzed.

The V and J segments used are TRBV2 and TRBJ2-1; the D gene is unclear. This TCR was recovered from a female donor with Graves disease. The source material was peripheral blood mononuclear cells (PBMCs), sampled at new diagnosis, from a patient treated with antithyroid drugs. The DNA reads TGTGCCAGCCATAGAGAGGTGGACAATGAGCAGTTCTTC. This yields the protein CASHREVDNEQFF.